The TCR beta chain under discussion was sequenced for a study of technical replicates of blood from a few donors. TCRdb's table, derived via immunoSEQ multiplex PCR, lists solely in-frame clones and lacks some. The profile shows under 110,000 clones, over 95% of them singletons. V was shortened by 5 bases and J by 6 bases, with 7 bases between the two germline ends. The length of the CDR3 is 12 residues. The germline V gene encodes CDR1 LNHDA and CDR2 SQIVND (reference sequence). V and J are TRBV19 and TRBJ2-2, with D possibly matching TRBD1 (6 bases). The receptor was isolated from a human donor in good health. The sequencing input was T cells isolated from PBMCs. CDR3 loop: CASSGGSGELFF. The CDR3 region has the DNA TGTGCCAGTAGTGGGGGCTCCGGGGAGCTGTTTTTT. The full variable domain, with the rest looked up from reference TRBV19 and TRBJ2-2, is DGGITQSPKYLFRKEGQNVTLSCEQNLNHDAMYWYRQDPGQGLRLIYYSQIVNDFQKGDIAEGYSVSREKKESFPLTVTSAQKNPTAFYLCASSGGSGELFFGEGSRLTVL.